Described below is a single T cell receptor beta chain sequence and its context. This entry is derived from a study of blood T cell repertoires in COVID-19. Generated by immunoSEQ multiplex PCR, the TCRdb table keeps only in-frame clones and is missing some. This sample has 250,000 to 300,000 clones, with approximately 88% found just once. Germline-derived CDR1 and CDR2 are SGHTA and FQGNSA. The CDR3 loop spans 14 amino acids. The germline V and J ends were trimmed by 2 bases and 1 base, with 9 bases remaining between them. The sequenced sample was peripheral blood. The gene calls are TRBV7-2 and TRBJ2-7; D is perhaps TRBD1 (6 bases). The clonotype comes from a woman in her twenties or thirties who had recovered from COVID-19. The DNA of the CDR3 is TGTGCCAGCAGCTTAAAGGACAGATCCTACGAGCAGTACTTC. Translation: CASSLKDRSYEQYF.